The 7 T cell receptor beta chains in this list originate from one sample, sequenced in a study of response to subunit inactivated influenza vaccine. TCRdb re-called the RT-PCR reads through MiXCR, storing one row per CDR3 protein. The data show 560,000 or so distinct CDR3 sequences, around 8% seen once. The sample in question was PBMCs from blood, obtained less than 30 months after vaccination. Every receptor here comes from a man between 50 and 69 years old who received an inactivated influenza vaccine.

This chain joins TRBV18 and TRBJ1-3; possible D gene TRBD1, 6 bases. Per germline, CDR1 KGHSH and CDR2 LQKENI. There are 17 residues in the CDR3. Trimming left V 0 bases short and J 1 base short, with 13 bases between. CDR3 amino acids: CASSPPLGATSGNTIYF. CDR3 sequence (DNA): TGTGCCAGCTCACCACCCCTGGGGGCCACATCTGGAAACACCATATATTTT.

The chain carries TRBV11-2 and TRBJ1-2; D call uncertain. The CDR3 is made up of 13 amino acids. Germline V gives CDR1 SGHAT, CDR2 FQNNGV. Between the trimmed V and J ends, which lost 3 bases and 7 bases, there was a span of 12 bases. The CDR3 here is CASSFRPSGGYTF. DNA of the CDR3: TGTGCCAGCAGCTTCCGGCCATCGGGTGGCTACACCTTC.

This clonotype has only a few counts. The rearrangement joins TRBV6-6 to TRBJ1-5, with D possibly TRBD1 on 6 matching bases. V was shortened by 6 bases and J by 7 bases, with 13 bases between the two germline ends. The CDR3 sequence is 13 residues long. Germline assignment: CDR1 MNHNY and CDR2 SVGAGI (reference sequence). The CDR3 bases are TGTGCCAGCAGCAGGACAGAAATCCAGCCCCAGCATTTT. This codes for CASSRTEIQPQHF.

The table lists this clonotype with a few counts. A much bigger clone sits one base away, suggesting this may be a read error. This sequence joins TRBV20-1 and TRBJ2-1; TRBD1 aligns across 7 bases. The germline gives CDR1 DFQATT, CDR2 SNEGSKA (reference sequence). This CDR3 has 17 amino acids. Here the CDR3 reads CCARDSTGESSYNEQFF. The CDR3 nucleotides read TGCTGTGCTAGAGATTCCACAGGGGAAAGCTCCTACAATGAGCAGTTCTTC.

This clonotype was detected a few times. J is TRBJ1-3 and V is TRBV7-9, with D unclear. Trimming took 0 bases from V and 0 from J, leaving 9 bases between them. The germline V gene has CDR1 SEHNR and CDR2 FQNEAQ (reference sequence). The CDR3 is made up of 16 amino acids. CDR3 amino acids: CASSLAGVSSGNTIYF. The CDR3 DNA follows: TGTGCCAGCAGCTTAGCTGGCGTAAGCTCTGGAAACACCATATATTTT.

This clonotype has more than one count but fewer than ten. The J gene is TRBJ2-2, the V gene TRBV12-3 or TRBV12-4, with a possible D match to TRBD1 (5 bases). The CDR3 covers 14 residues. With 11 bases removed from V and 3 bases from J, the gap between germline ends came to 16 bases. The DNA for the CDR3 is TGTGCCGTCCAGACAGTTCGGGACACCGGGGAGCTGTTTTTT. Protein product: CAVQTVRDTGELFF.

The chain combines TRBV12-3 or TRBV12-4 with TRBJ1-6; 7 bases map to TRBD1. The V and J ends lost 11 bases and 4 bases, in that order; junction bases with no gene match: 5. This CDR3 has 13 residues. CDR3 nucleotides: TGTGCCGGTACGGGACAGTATAATTCACCCCTCCACTTT. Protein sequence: CAGTGQYNSPLHF.